This T cell receptor beta chain was found in a study of identical twins (dated by TCRdb to 2016 to 2018). Regarding the research as a whole: The study deep-sequenced TCR alpha and beta repertoires from monozygotic twins, unrelated adults of various ages and cord blood to test whether fetal clonotypes persist. To rule out contamination, replicate twin experiments were performed at different times with different library preparation protocols.

For this clonotype: The clone's antigen remains unknown. Per-base quality was not reported, and no clone a single base away is much larger than it.

Findings and caveats that apply to the study as a whole: Abundant cord blood beta clonotypes carried fewer insertions; young adult naive repertoires showed a weaker similar trend, while memory repertoires showed none. Out-of-frame TCR alpha sequences shared between twins showed an excess of low generation-probability sequences compared with coincidental sharing between unrelated individuals. Zero-insertion analyses could be partly confounded by invariant T cells such as MAIT and iNKT, though diverse VJ usage argued against such confounding for most clonotypes. In beta out-of-frame sequences, excess twin sharing was weaker, because having fewer shared sequences lowered the signal-to-noise ratio. Out-of-frame TCR alpha sharing in monozygotic twins was systematically underestimated by recombination models, whereas sharing between unrelated individuals was in agreement with the recombination models. Conclusions relied on cross-sectional statistical analysis, since the same donors could not be followed over many years.

The library was made by 5' RACE. Instrument on record: Illumina HiSeq 2000. Template switching added a universal primer binding site, and the final cDNA carried a unique molecular identifier that allowed TCR cDNA molecules to be counted accurately. First-strand cDNA for TCR alpha and beta chains was synthesized from specific primers in the conserved constant-segment region. To control for contamination, every cDNA library carried two barcodes: a SMART-Mk sample barcode plus Illumina barcodes. TruSeq adapter sequences and Illumina sample barcodes were added in two successive PCR steps. TCR alpha and beta cDNA libraries were sequenced on the Illumina HiSeq platform with custom primers. On the study's bioinformatics: Raw reads were processed with MiGEC to extract unique molecular identifiers, and MiXCR was used to determine CDR3 positions. For each individual, recombination models were inferred using an EM algorithm with the repgenHMM and IGoR tools. The analysis of shared clonotypes was done with the tcR package in R, with sharing normalized by the product of cloneset sizes. Out-of-frame nonproductive sequences were analyzed to study raw recombination free of thymic and clonal selection effects. Starting from the raw public reads, TCRdb applied fastp trimming at Q25, assembled clones with MiXCR and retained in-frame beta chains. CDR3 protein duplicates are merged, each entry listing the most common genes and DNA. The V and J calls reflect TCRdb's pipeline rather than the authors' work. The sample profile shows 690,000 or so distinct CDR3 sequences; less than 7% of them were found once. In total, the top ten clones hold around 1.9% of the sample.

V and J lose 3 bases and 2 bases, and a span of 13 bases separates them. CDR1 and CDR2 are drawn from the germline V gene: SGDLS, YYNGEE. The CDR3 goes from the cysteine to the phenylalanine over 15 residues. The entry retains the CDR3 DNA only, 45 bases that are in frame from base 1. Every donor was a healthy Caucasian. Three unrelated non-twin adults were additionally sequenced: a male aged 18 to 30, a male aged 50 to 60 and a female aged 50 to 60. Miltenyi CD45RO+ enrichment and human naive T-cell isolation kits were used to isolate memory (CD45RO+) and naive T cells from PBMC. The sequencing input was naive T cells sorted from blood. The sample's cell subset or site label is to be understood as: cells isolated with a human naive T-cell isolation kit. The clonotype comes from a man aged 18-30 years in good health. This chain joins TRBV9 to TRBJ2-3; TRBD1 is a weak D gene call, 7 bases matching. The base sequence is TGTGCCAGCAGCGGGGGGGACAGTTACACAGATACGCAGTATTTT. Its product reads: CASSGGDSYTDTQYF.